This T cell receptor (beta chain) was sequenced for a study of radiation and T cells in renal cell carcinoma. The time point: baseline pretreatment blood. Noted treatment: 15 Gy SBRT to primary tumor, nephrectomy 4 weeks later. Clones were sequenced by immunoSEQ multiplex PCR, and TCRdb holds only the in-frame ones, with some missing. Altogether approximately 51,000 clones are present, 83% being singletons, with the ten largest covering under 35%. The TCR originated in a woman aged 70-85 years with renal cell carcinoma. The sequenced sample was blood, obtained from a patient whose treatment included radiotherapy and nephrectomy.

CDR3 sequence reads: CATGTSGGNTQYF. CDR3 bases: TGTGCCACCGGGACTAGCGGGGGAAATACGCAGTATTTT. The J gene is TRBJ2-3, the V gene TRBV7-2; 14 nucleotides agree with TRBD2. Germline assignment: CDR1 SGHTA and CDR2 FQGNSA. This CDR3 is 13 amino acids long. The ends lost 10 bases at V and 7 bases at J; junction bases unmatched: 4.